These T cell receptor beta chains were read from a single sample in a study of cytotoxic CD8 clonotypes in ibrutinib-treated CLL. TCRdb's copy holds only in-frame clones and misses some; the assay was immunoSEQ multiplex PCR. Among 250,000 to 350,000 clones listed, 76% were seen once. Sample: PBMCs, taken at disease progression, from a patient treated with ibrutinib. The receptors shown here come from a human donor with chronic lymphocytic leukemia. Each CDR3 is given with its conserved first and last residue. D genes are given only for firm matches. Not every row has a clone size; where given, it reads once, few, many or a size class.

D gene	clone size	CDR3 length	J gene	V gene	CDR3 protein	CDR3 DNA
NA	NA	11	TRBJ1-2	TRBV18	CASSDGQGYTF	TGTGCCAGCTCAGACGGTCAAGGCTACACCTTC
TRBD2	NA	16	TRBJ2-1	TRBV25-1	CASSEPRAGALNEQFF	TGTGCCAGCAGTGAACCTCGGGCGGGAGCTCTAAATGAGCAGTTCTTC
TRBD2	NA	12	TRBJ2-7	TRBV10-3	CAISGGGYEQYF	TGTGCCATCAGTGGGGGGGGCTACGAGCAGTACTTC
NA	NA	14	TRBJ2-3	TRBV5-4	CASSLGRDADTQYF	TGTGCCAGCAGCTTAGGACGGGATGCAGATACGCAGTATTTT
NA	NA	13	TRBJ2-1	TRBV7-6	CASSLEWDSEQFF	TGTGCCAGCAGCTTAGAATGGGACTCCGAGCAGTTCTTC
NA	NA	17	TRBJ2-1	TRBV19	CASSIRGSGPSYNEQFF	TGTGCCAGTAGTATAAGGGGGAGCGGGCCTTCTTACAATGAGCAGTTCTTC
TRBD2	once	15	TRBJ2-7	TRBV4-3	CASSQEGREYNEQYF	TGCGCCAGCAGCCAAGAAGGGAGGGAGTATAACGAGCAGTACTTC
TRBD1	NA	14	TRBJ2-3	TRBV5-1	CASARDRHVDTQYF	TGCGCCAGCGCCCGGGACAGGCATGTGGATACGCAGTATTTT
NA	NA	14	TRBJ2-7	TRBV5-4	CASSLNKGSYEQYF	TGTGCCAGCAGCTTGAACAAGGGAAGCTACGAGCAGTACTTC
NA	NA	14	TRBJ2-7	TRBV19	CASSRKGNFYEQYF	TGTGCCAGTAGTAGAAAGGGGAATTTCTACGAGCAGTACTTC
TRBD2	few	14	TRBJ2-7	TRBV19	CASSRGGKTYEQYF	TGTGCCAGTAGTAGGGGGGGGAAGACCTACGAGCAGTACTTC